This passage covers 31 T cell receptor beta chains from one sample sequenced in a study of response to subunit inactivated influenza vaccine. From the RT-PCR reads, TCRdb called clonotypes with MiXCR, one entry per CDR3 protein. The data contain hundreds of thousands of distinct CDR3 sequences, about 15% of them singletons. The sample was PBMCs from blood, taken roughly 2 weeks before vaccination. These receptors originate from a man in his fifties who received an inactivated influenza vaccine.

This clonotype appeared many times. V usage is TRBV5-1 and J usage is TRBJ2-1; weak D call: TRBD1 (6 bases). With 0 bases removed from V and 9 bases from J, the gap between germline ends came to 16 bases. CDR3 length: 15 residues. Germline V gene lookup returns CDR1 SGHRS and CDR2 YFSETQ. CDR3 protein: CASSLEPGAPGEQFF. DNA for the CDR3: TGCGCCAGCAGCTTGGAGCCAGGGGCTCCCGGTGAGCAGTTCTTC. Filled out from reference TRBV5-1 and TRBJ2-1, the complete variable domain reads KAGVTQTPRYLIKTRGQQVTLSCSPISGHRSVSWYQQTPGQGLQFLFEYFSETQRNKGNFPGRFSGRQFSNSRSEMNVSTLELGDSALYLCASSLEPGAPGEQFFGPGTRLTVL.

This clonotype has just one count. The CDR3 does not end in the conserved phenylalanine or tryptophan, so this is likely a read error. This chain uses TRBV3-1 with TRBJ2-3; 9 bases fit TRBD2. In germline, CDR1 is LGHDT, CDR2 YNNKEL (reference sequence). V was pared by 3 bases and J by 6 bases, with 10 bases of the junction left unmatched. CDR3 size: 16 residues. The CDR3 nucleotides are TGTGCCAGCAGCCAGGTGGCGGGAGGGTACCTTGATACGCAGTATTGT. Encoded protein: CASSQVAGGYLDTQYC.

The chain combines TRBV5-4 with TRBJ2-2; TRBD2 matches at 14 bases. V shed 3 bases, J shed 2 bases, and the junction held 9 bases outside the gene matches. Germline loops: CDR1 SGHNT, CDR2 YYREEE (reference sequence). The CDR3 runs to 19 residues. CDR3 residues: CASSSRLAGGTPNTGELFF. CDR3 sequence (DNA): TGTGCCAGCAGCTCGCGACTAGCGGGGGGGACCCCAAACACCGGGGAGCTGTTTTTT.

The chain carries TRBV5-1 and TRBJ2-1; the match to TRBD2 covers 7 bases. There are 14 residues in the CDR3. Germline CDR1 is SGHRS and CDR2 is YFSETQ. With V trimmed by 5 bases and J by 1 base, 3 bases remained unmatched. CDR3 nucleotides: TGCGCCAGCAGGGCAGCGGGGTCCTACAATGAGCAGTTCTTC. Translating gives CASRAAGSYNEQFF. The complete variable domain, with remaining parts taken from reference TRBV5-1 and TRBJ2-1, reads KAGVTQTPRYLIKTRGQQVTLSCSPISGHRSVSWYQQTPGQGLQFLFEYFSETQRNKGNFPGRFSGRQFSNSRSEMNVSTLELGDSALYLCASRAAGSYNEQFFGPGTRLTVL.

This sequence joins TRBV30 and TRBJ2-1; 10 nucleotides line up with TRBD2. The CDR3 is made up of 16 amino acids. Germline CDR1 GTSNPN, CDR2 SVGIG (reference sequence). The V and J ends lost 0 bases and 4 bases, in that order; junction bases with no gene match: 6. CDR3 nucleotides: TGTGCCTGGAGTGTGACCGGGACTAGCGTATACAATGAGCAGTTCTTC. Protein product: CAWSVTGTSVYNEQFF. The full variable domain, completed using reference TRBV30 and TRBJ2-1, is SQTIHQWPATLVQPVGSPLSLECTVEGTSNPNLYWYRQAAGRGLQLLFYSVGIGQISSEVPQNLSASRPQDRQFILSSKKLLLSDSGFYLCAWSVTGTSVYNEQFFGPGTRLTVL.

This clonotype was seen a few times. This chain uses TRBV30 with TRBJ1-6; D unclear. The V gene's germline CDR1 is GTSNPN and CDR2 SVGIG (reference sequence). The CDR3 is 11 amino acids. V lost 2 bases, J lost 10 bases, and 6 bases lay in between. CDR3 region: CAWSLDSPLHF. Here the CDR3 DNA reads TGTGCCTGGAGTCTGGACTCACCCCTCCACTTT.

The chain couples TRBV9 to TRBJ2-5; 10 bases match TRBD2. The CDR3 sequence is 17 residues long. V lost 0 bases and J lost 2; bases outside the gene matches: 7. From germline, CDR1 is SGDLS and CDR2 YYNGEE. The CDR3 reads CASSVGGKAGGQETQYF. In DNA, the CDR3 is TGTGCCAGCAGCGTAGGTGGTAAAGCGGGAGGGCAAGAGACCCAGTACTTC.

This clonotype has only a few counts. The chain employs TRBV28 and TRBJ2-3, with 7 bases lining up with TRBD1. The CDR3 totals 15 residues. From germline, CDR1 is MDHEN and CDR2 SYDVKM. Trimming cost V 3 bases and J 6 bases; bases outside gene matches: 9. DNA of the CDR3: TGTGCCAGCAGTTTTCCTGGAACAGGGGTGGATACGCAGTATTTT. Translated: CASSFPGTGVDTQYF.

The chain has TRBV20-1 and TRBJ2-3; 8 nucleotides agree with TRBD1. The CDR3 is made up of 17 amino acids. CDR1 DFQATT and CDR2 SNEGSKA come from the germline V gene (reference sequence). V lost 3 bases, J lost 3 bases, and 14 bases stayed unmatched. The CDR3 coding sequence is TGCAGTGCTAGGGGGCGTGCAGGGGGCAGAGGGACAGATACGCAGTATTTT. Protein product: CSARGRAGGRGTDTQYF.

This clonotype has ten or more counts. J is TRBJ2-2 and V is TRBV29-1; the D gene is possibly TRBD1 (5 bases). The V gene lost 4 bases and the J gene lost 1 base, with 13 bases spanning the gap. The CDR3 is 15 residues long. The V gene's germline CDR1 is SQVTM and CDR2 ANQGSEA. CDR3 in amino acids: CSVVVGRRNTGELFF. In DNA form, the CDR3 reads TGCAGCGTTGTGGTGGGGCGTCGGAACACCGGGGAGCTGTTTTTT.

Here the CDR3 reads CASSLDYRADTQYF. The CDR3 bases are TGTGCCAGCAGTCTGGACTATCGCGCAGATACGCAGTATTTT. The chain couples TRBV27 to TRBJ2-3, with D perhaps TRBD2 (6 bases). The CDR3 runs 14 residues. V shed 5 bases and J shed 4 bases, with 13 bases lying between them. Germline loops: CDR1 MNHEY, CDR2 SMNVEV (reference sequence).

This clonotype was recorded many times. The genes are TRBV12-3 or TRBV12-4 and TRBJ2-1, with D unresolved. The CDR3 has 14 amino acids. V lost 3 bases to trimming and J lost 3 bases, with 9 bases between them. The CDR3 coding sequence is TGTGCCAGCAGTTTGACCAGGCTCTACAATGAGCAGTTCTTC. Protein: CASSLTRLYNEQFF.

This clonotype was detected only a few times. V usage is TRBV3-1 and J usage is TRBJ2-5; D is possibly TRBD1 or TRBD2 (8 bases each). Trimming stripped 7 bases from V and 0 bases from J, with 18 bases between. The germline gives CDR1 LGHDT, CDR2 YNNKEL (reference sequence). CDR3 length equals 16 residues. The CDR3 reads CASTRGPLADQETQYF. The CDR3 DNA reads TGTGCCAGCACCAGGGGGCCACTAGCGGACCAAGAGACCCAGTACTTC.

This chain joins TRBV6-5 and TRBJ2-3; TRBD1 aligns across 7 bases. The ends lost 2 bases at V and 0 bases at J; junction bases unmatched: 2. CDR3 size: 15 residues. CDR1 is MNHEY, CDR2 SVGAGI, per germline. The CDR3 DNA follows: TGTGCCAGCAGTTACAGGGGGCCAAGCACAGATACGCAGTATTTT. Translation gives CASSYRGPSTDTQYF.

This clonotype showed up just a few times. DNA for the CDR3: TGTGCCAGCAGCCAAGATTACAGACGCCAGAACACTGAAGCTTTCTTT. This translates into CASSQDYRRQNTEAFF. The chain carries TRBV4-2 and TRBJ1-1; D is unclear. CDR1 and CDR2 (germline): LGHNA, YNFKEQ. The CDR3 length is 16 residues. The V end was cut by 0 bases, the J end by 1 base, with 12 bases between.

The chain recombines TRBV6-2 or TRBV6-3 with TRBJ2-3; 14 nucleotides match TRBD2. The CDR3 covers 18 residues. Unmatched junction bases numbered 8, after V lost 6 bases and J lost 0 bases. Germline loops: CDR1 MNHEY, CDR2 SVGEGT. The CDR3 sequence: CASSHGLAGGPSTDTQYF. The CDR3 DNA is TGTGCCAGCAGCCATGGACTAGCGGGAGGTCCTAGCACAGATACGCAGTATTTT.

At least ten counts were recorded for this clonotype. The CDR3 region is CASSLEGTGEETQYF. DNA for the CDR3: TGCGCCAGCAGCTTGGAAGGGACAGGGGAAGAGACCCAGTACTTC. This chain joins TRBV5-1 and TRBJ2-5, with 10 nucleotides matching TRBD1. After removal of 0 bases from V and 3 bases from J, the junction contained 2 bases not matched to a gene. Germline CDR1 SGHRS, CDR2 YFSETQ. This CDR3 region has 15 residues.

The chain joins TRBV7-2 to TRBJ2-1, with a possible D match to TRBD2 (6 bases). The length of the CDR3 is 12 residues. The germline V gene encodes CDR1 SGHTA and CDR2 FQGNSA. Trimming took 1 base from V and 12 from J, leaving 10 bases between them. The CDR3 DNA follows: TGTGCCAGCAGCTTAGAGGTGGGGGGGCAGTTCTTC. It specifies CASSLEVGGQFF.

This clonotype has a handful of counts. The CDR3 DNA reads TGTGCCATCAGTATCCAGGGGGCCTACGAGCAGTACTTC. Its translation is CAISIQGAYEQYF. The gene calls are TRBV10-3 and TRBJ2-7; TRBD1 matches 7 bases. This CDR3 comprises 13 residues. With 5 bases clipped from V and 2 bases from J, the junction kept 3 bases outside the gene matches. Per germline, CDR1 ENHRY and CDR2 SYGVKD.

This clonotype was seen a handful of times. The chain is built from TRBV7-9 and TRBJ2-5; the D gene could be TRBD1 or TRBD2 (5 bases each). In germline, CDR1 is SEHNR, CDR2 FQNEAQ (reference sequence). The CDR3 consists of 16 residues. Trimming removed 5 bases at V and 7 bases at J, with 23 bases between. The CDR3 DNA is TGTGCCAGCAGCCCAGGGACGGGATCTTTCGGTGCGACCCAGTACTTC. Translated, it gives CASSPGTGSFGATQYF.

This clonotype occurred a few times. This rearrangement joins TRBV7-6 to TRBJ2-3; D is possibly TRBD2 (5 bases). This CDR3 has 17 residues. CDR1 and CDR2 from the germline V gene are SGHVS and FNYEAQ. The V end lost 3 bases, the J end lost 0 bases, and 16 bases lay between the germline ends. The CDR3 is CASSFSAGRSSTDTQYF. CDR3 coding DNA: TGTGCCAGCAGCTTTTCCGCGGGCAGATCTAGCACAGATACGCAGTATTTT.

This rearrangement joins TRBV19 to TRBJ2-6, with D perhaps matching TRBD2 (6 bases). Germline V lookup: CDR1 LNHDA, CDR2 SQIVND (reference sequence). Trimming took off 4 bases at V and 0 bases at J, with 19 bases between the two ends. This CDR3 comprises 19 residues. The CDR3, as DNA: TGTGCCAGTAGTAACCTCGGGGGACGGTCGTTCTCTGGGGCCAACGTCCTGACTTTC. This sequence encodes CASSNLGGRSFSGANVLTF.

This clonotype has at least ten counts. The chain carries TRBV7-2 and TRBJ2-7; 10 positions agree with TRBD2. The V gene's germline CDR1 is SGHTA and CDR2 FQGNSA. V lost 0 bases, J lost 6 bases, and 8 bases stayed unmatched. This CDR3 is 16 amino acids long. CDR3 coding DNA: TGTGCCAGCAGCTTAGCGCCCCTAGCGGGGGCATCCGAGCAGTACTTC. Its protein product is CASSLAPLAGASEQYF.

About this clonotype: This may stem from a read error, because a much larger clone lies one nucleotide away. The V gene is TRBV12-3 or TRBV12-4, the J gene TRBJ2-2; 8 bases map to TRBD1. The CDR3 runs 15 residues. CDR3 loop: CPSSPDRGVTGELFF. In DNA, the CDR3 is TGTCCCAGCAGTCCAGACAGGGGCGTCACCGGGGAGCTGTTTTTT.

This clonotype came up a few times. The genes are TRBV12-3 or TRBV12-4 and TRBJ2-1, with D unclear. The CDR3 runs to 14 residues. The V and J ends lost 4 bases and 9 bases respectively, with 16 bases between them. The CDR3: CASSWAGLYGEQFF. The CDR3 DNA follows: TGTGCCAGCAGTTGGGCCGGGTTATATGGTGAGCAGTTCTTC.

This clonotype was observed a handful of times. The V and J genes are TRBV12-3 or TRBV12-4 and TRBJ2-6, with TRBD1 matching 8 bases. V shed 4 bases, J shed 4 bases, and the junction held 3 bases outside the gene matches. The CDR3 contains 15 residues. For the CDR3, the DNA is TGTGCCAGCAGTTCCAGGGGGCACGGGGCCAACGTCCTGACTTTC. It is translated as CASSSRGHGANVLTF.

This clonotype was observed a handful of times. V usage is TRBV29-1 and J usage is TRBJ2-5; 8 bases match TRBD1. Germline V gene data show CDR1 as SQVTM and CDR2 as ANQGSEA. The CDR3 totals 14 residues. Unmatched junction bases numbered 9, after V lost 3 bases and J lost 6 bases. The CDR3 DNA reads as TGCAGCGTTGAGGCCCGGACAGGGATGAAGACCCAGTACTTC. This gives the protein CSVEARTGMKTQYF.

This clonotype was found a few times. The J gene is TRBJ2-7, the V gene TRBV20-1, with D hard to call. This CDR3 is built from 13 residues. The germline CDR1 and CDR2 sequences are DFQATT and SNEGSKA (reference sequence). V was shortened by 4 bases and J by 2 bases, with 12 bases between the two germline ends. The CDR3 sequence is CSAIPIPAYEQYF. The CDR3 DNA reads TGCAGTGCTATTCCCATCCCTGCCTACGAGCAGTACTTC.

CDR3 protein: CASSLAVGTGGYEQYF. The CDR3 nucleotides are TGCGCCAGCAGCTTGGCCGTTGGGACAGGGGGCTACGAGCAGTACTTC. V gene TRBV5-1 combines with J gene TRBJ2-7, with 11 bases that match TRBD1. Germline lookup yields CDR1 SGHRS and CDR2 YFSETQ. V shed 0 bases and J 3 bases; nucleotides not matched to a gene: 5. CDR3 size: 16 residues.

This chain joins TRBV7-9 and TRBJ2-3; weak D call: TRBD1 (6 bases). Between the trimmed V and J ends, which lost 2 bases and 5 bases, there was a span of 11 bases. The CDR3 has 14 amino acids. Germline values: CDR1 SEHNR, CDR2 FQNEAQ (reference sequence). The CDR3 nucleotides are TGTGCCAGCAGCTTATGGGGCAGGGGAGATACGCAGTATTTT. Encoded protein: CASSLWGRGDTQYF.

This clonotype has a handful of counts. The CDR3 region is CASSPGAGTGAEAFF. The DNA of the CDR3 is TGTGCCAGCTCACCGGGAGCGGGGACAGGAGCTGAAGCTTTCTTT. The V and J genes are TRBV18 and TRBJ1-1, with 8 bases lining up with TRBD1. The CDR3 spans 15 residues. V trimming: 3 bases; J trimming: 6 bases; junction bases outside the gene matches: 9. Germline V gives CDR1 KGHSH, CDR2 LQKENI. The entire variable domain, with the rest obtained from reference TRBV18 and TRBJ1-1, is as follows: NAGVMQNPRHLVRRRGQEARLRCSPMKGHSHVYWYRQLPEEGLKFMVYLQKENIIDESGMPKERFSAEFPKEGPSILRIQQVVRGDSAAYFCASSPGAGTGAEAFFGQGTRLTVV.